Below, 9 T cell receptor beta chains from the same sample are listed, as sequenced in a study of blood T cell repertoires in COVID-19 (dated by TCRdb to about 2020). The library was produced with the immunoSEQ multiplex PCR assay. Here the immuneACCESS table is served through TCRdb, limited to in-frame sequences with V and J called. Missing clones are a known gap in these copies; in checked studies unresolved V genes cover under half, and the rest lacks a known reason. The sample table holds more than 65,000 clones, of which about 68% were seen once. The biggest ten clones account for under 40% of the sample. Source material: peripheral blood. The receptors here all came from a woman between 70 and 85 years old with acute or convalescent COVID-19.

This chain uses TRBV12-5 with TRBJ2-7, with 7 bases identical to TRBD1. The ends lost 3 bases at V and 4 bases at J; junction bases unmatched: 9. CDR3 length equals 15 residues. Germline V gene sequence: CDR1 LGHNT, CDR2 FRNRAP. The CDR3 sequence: CASGLGQGVGYEQYF. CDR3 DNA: TGTGCTAGTGGTTTAGGTCAGGGGGTGGGTTACGAGCAGTACTTC.

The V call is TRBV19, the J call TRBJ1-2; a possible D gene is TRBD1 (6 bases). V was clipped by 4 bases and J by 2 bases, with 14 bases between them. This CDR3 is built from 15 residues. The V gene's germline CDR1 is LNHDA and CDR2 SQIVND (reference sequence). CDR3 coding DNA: TGTGCCAGTAGTAGGCCCAGGGGAGCCAACTATGGCTACACCTTC. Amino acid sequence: CASSRPRGANYGYTF.

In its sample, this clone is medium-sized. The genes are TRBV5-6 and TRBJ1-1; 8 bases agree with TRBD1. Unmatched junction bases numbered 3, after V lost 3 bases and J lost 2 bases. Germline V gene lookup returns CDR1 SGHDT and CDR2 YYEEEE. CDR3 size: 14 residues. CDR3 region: CASSYGQGNTEAFF. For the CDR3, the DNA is TGTGCCAGCAGCTACGGACAGGGTAACACTGAAGCTTTCTTT.

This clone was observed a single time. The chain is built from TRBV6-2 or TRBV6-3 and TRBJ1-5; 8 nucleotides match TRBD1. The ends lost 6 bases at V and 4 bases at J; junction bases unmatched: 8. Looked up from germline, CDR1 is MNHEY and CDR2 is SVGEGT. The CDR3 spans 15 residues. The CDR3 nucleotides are TGTGCCAGCAGCCCAGGGGACAGGAGAAATCAGCCCCAGCATTTT. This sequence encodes CASSPGDRRNQPQHF.

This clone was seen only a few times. CDR3 region: CASSVTGGGYNEQFF. In nucleotides, the CDR3 is TGTGCCAGTAGTGTAACTGGCGGGGGCTACAATGAGCAGTTCTTC. The rearrangement uses TRBV19 and TRBJ2-1; 7 positions agree with TRBD2. Germline CDR1 LNHDA, CDR2 SQIVND (reference sequence). The J segment lost 3 bases and the V segment lost 5 bases, leaving 7 bases of the junction unmatched. This CDR3 spans 15 amino acids.

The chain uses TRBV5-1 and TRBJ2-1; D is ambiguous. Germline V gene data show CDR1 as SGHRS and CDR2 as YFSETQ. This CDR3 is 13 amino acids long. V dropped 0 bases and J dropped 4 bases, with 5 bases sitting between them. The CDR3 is CASSLDEYNEQFF. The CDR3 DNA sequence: TGCGCCAGCAGCTTGGACGAGTACAATGAGCAGTTCTTC.

The chain's CDR3 is CASTGDRGAGNTIYF. CDR3 DNA: TGTGCCAGCACTGGGGACAGGGGAGCAGGAAACACCATATATTTT. This chain connects TRBV6-5 to TRBJ1-3; 10 nucleotides line up with TRBD1. CDR1 and CDR2 (germline): MNHEY, SVGAGI. The CDR3 consists of 15 residues. V was clipped by 7 bases and J by 4 bases; unmatched bases: 7.

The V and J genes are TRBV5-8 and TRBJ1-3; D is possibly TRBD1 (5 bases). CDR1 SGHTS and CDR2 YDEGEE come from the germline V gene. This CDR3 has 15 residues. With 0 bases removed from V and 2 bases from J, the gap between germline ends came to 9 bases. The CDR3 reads CASSLVGRAGNTIYF. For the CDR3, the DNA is TGTGCCAGCAGCTTGGTCGGCAGGGCTGGAAACACCATATATTTT.

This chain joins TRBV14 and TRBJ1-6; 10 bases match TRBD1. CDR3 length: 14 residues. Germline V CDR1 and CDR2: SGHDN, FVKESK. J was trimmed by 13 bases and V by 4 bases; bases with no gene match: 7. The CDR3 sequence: CASSLGQGLQPLHF. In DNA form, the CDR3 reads TGTGCCAGCAGCCTGGGACAGGGGCTTCAGCCCCTCCACTTT.